The rows below give T cell receptor beta chains drawn from one sample of a study of T cell responses to AZD1222 COVID-19 vaccine. Repertoires were generated with immunoSEQ multiplex PCR, while TCRdb's copy carries only in-frame clones and drops some. Here the sample spans 150,000 or so clones, 90% to 95% being singletons. The source was peripheral blood, collected on day 0 of AZD1222 vaccination. These receptors all stem from an adult in good health. Both conserved end residues are part of each CDR3. The D gene is left open where the match is weak. The size of a clone is reported for some rows only, either as once, few or many, or as a class for expanded clones.

TRBV4-3,TRBD1,TRBJ2-7,-,CASSQGTPGQASYEQYF,TGCGCCAGCAGCCAAGGCACTCCGGGACAGGCCTCCTACGAGCAGTACTTC
TRBV29-1,-,TRBJ2-3,-,CSVEDTQYF,TGCAGCGTTGAAGATACGCAGTATTTT
TRBV9,-,TRBJ1-2,-,CASSVESGAVNYGYTF,TGTGCCAGCAGCGTAGAGTCAGGTGCCGTGAACTATGGCTACACCTTC
TRBV6-5,-,TRBJ2-2,-,CASRPGHTGELFF,TGTGCCAGCAGGCCGGGGCACACCGGGGAGCTGTTTTTT
TRBV4-3,TRBD2,TRBJ2-1,once,CASSHSSGMGEQFF,TGCGCCAGCAGCCACTCTAGCGGGATGGGTGAGCAGTTCTTC
TRBV27,-,TRBJ1-1,once,CASRGSWAEAFF,TGTGCCAGCAGGGGATCATGGGCTGAAGCTTTCTTT
TRBV28,-,TRBJ2-7,-,CASSLERALRGSYEQYF,TGTGCCAGCAGTTTAGAGCGCGCCCTGAGGGGATCCTACGAGCAGTACTTC
TRBV6-2/TRBV6-3,-,TRBJ2-3,-,CASSYIEGLGITDTQYF,TGTGCCAGCAGTTACATAGAGGGACTTGGGATCACAGATACGCAGTATTTT
TRBV28,TRBD2,TRBJ2-7,-,CASSFPLGLASSYEQYF,TGTGCCAGCAGTTTCCCCCTCGGACTAGCGAGTTCCTACGAGCAGTACTTC
TRBV7-9,-,TRBJ2-7,-,CASSLTQGRRYEQYF,TGTGCCAGCAGCTTAACCCAGGGGCGTAGGTACGAGCAGTACTTC
TRBV14,TRBD1,TRBJ1-1,-,CACRQGADTEAFF,TGTGCCTGCCGACAGGGGGCTGACACTGAAGCTTTCTTT
TRBV6-5,TRBD2,TRBJ2-7,-,CASRRVAGAVEQYF,TGTGCCAGCAGGAGAGTAGCGGGAGCTGTCGAGCAGTACTTC
TRBV19,TRBD1,TRBJ1-1,-,CASSIRTGALNTEAFF,TGTGCCAGTAGTATCCGGACAGGCGCTTTGAACACTGAAGCTTTCTTT
TRBV7-9,-,TRBJ2-3,-,CASSHSRVYGEDPTDTQYF,TGTGCCAGCAGCCATAGCAGGGTGTATGGGGAGGATCCCACAGATACGCAGTATTTT
TRBV7-9,TRBD1,TRBJ1-2,-,CASSLSGTEANYGYTF,TGTGCCAGCAGTTTGAGTGGGACAGAAGCTAACTATGGCTACACCTTC
TRBV5-1,TRBD1,TRBJ1-5,-,CASSWTGIPNQPQHF,TGCGCCAGCAGCTGGACAGGGATTCCCAATCAGCCCCAGCATTTT
TRBV12-3/TRBV12-4,-,TRBJ1-2,-,CASSSTFYGYTF,TGTGCCAGCAGTTCTACGTTTTATGGCTACACCTTC
TRBV2,-,TRBJ2-7,few,CASSEAREAGQYF,TGTGCCAGCAGTGAAGCCCGGGAAGCCGGGCAGTACTTC
TRBV10-2,-,TRBJ1-1,few,CASSTWNTEAFF,TGCGCCAGCAGTACTTGGAACACTGAAGCTTTCTTT
TRBV4-3,-,TRBJ2-1,-,CASSQEYRQLYNEQFF,TGCGCCAGCAGCCAAGAATACCGGCAGCTATACAATGAGCAGTTCTTC
TRBV20-1,-,TRBJ1-2,-,CSAPNPYGYTF,TGCAGTGCCCCCAATCCTTATGGCTACACCTTC
TRBV4-3,-,TRBJ1-4,-,CASTPTGGSNEKLFF,TGCGCCAGCACTCCTACGGGGGGCTCAAATGAAAAACTGTTTTTT
TRBV7-9,-,TRBJ2-2,-,CASSLDSPNTGELFF,TGTGCCAGCAGCTTAGACAGCCCGAACACCGGGGAGCTGTTTTTT
TRBV6-6,TRBD2,TRBJ2-5,-,CASSFGGGAQETQYF,TGTGCCAGCAGTTTTGGCGGGGGGGCTCAAGAGACCCAGTACTTC
TRBV3-1/TRBV3-2,-,TRBJ1-2,-,CASSPQGTGIYGYTF,TGTGCCAGCAGCCCTCAAGGAACGGGAATCTATGGCTACACCTTC
TRBV5-1,TRBD1,TRBJ2-1,-,CASSFTTGGSYNEQFF,TGCGCCAGCAGCTTTACGACAGGGGGCAGCTACAATGAGCAGTTCTTC
TRBV28,TRBD1,TRBJ1-2,-,CASSLWRTGMAGYTF,TGTGCCAGCAGTTTATGGAGGACAGGGATGGCTGGCTACACCTTC
TRBV15,-,TRBJ2-7,-,CATSRARHYEQYF,TGTGCCACCAGCAGGGCTAGACACTACGAGCAGTACTTC
TRBV19,-,TRBJ1-5,-,CASSIGQILSNQPQHF,TGTGCCAGTAGTATCGGGCAGATATTGAGCAATCAGCCCCAGCATTTT
TRBV11-2,TRBD1,TRBJ2-1,-,CASRDGQGSYNEQFF,TGTGCCAGCAGGGACGGACAGGGTTCCTACAATGAGCAGTTCTTC
TRBV7-2,-,TRBJ2-3,-,CASSLVRSEADTQYF,TGTGCCAGCAGCTTAGTTCGTAGCGAGGCAGATACGCAGTATTTT
TRBV7-3,TRBD2,TRBJ2-1,-,CASSRTSGMAYNEQFF,TGTGCCAGCAGCAGGACTAGCGGGATGGCCTACAATGAGCAGTTCTTC
TRBV14,TRBD1,TRBJ2-3,-,CASSQEDRGPDTQYF,TGTGCCAGCAGCCAAGAGGACAGGGGGCCAGATACGCAGTATTTT
TRBV4-3,TRBD2,TRBJ2-3,-,CASSQDPPAGGPPSTDTQYF,TGCGCCAGCAGCCAAGATCCCCCAGCGGGGGGTCCCCCTAGCACAGATACGCAGTATTTT
TRBV20-1,-,TRBJ2-7,-,CSARVVDEQYF,TGCAGTGCTAGAGTCGTAGACGAGCAGTACTTC
TRBV19,-,TRBJ1-5,-,CASSWTVEADQPQHF,TGTGCCAGTAGTTGGACAGTCGAAGCCGATCAGCCCCAGCATTTT
TRBV7-3,TRBD2,TRBJ2-1,-,CASSQPTLAGASNEQFF,TGTGCCAGCAGCCAACCAACCCTAGCGGGAGCTAGCAATGAGCAGTTCTTC
TRBV18,TRBD1,TRBJ2-7,-,CASSPQGQRPRYEQYF,TGTGCCAGCTCACCCCAGGGACAGCGACCCCGCTACGAGCAGTACTTC
TRBV11-2,-,TRBJ1-1,-,CASSLVAQSEAFF,TGTGCCAGCAGCTTAGTGGCACAGTCTGAAGCTTTCTTT
TRBV6-2/TRBV6-3,TRBD2,TRBJ2-2,once,CASSPRTSGGAGELFF,TGTGCCAGCAGCCCCCGGACTAGCGGGGGGGCCGGGGAGCTGTTTTTT
TRBV19,-,TRBJ2-7,-,CASSIGWAGIYEQYF,TGTGCCAGTAGTATAGGCTGGGCTGGGATCTACGAGCAGTACTTC
TRBV5-1,TRBD1,TRBJ1-1,-,CASSHTGQPMNTEAFF,TGCGCCAGCAGCCACACGGGACAGCCAATGAACACTGAAGCTTTCTTT
TRBV7-2,-,TRBJ1-1,-,CASSWEPEAFF,TGTGCCAGCAGCTGGGAACCTGAAGCTTTCTTT
TRBV7-7,-,TRBJ2-1,-,CASSLALSTYNEQFF,TGTGCCAGCAGCTTAGCGCTAAGTACCTACAATGAGCAGTTCTTC
TRBV5-4,-,TRBJ2-5,few,CASSLAFQKETQYF,TGTGCCAGCAGCTTGGCCTTCCAGAAAGAGACCCAGTACTTC
TRBV30,-,TRBJ1-3,-,CAWSGGEGQRNTIYF,TGTGCCTGGAGTGGAGGGGAGGGTCAGAGAAACACCATATATTTT
TRBV5-4,TRBD1,TRBJ2-2,-,CASSLWAAGQGPWSGELFF,TGTGCCAGCAGCTTGTGGGCGGCGGGACAGGGGCCCTGGTCCGGGGAGCTGTTTTTT
TRBV27,TRBD1,TRBJ1-2,-,CASSSLGDRGLGYTF,TGTGCCAGCAGTTCCCTTGGGGACAGGGGGCTTGGCTACACCTTC
TRBV28,-,TRBJ2-7,once,CASSPVTAPSSYEQYF,TGTGCCAGCAGTCCCGTGACAGCGCCGAGCTCCTACGAGCAGTACTTC
TRBV7-2,-,TRBJ1-1,-,CASSLSPFDREAFF,TGTGCCAGCAGCTTATCCCCATTCGACAGGGAAGCTTTCTTT
TRBV27,-,TRBJ1-1,-,CASRIHGNTEAFF,TGTGCCAGCAGGATACACGGGAACACTGAAGCTTTCTTT
TRBV2,-,TRBJ1-2,once,CASSEFGYGYTF,TGTGCCAGCAGTGAATTTGGGTATGGCTACACCTTC
TRBV5-1,-,TRBJ1-2,-,CASSLAVVYGYTF,TGCGCCAGCAGCTTGGCGGTCGTGTACGGCTACACCTTC